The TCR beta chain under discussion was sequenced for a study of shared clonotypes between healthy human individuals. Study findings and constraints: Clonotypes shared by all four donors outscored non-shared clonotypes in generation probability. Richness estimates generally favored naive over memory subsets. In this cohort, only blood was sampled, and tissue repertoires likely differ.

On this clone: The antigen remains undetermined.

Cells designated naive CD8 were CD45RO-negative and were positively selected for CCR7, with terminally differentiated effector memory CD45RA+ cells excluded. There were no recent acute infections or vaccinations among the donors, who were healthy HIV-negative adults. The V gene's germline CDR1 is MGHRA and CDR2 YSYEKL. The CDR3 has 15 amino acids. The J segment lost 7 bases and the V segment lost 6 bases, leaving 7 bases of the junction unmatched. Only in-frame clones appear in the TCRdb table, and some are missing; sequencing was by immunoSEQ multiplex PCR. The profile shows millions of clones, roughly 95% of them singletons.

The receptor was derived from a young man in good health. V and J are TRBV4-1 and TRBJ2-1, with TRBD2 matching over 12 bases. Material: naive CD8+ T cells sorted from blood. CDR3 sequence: CASRLGLAGQNEQFF. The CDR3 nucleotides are TGCGCCAGCAGGCTCGGACTAGCGGGGCAGAATGAGCAGTTCTTC.